Listed here are 28 T cell receptor beta chains from one sample, sequenced in a study of T cells in Graves' hyperthyroidism and ophthalmopathy. TCR beta CDR3 sequences were amplified from RNA transcripts. The TCR CDR3 first-round RT-PCR relied on the HTBI primer set. TCRdb redid the calling of the multiplex PCR reads with MiXCR, one entry per CDR3 protein. The top ten clones hold about a sixth of a sample with about 350,000 distinct CDR3 sequences, about a sixth of them seen once. The sample comprised blood. The receptors stem from a woman in her 40s with Graves' ophthalmopathy.

The sample holds many counts of this clonotype. V usage is TRBV19 and J usage is TRBJ1-1; a possible D gene is TRBD1 (5 bases). Germline CDR1 is LNHDA and CDR2 is SQIVND (reference sequence). This CDR3 region has 16 residues. Trimming removed 1 base from V and 2 bases from J, with 14 bases in between. The CDR3 coding sequence is TGTGCCAGTAGTATAGTACTGGGGACGGCTAACACTGAAGCTTTCTTT. Protein sequence: CASSIVLGTANTEAFF.

This clonotype has a handful of counts. The chain recombines TRBV2 with TRBJ1-1; D not certain. The CDR3 covers 14 residues. In germline, CDR1 is SNHLY, CDR2 FYNNEI. V lost 6 bases, J lost 0 bases, and 11 bases lay in between. CDR3: CASRPRELNTEAFF. In nucleotides, the CDR3 is TGTGCCAGCAGACCACGGGAACTGAACACTGAAGCTTTCTTT.

This clonotype was observed many times. The CDR3 nucleotides are TGTGCCAGCAGGCCGATTGGGGGACCCTACGAGCAGTACTTC. The encoded protein is CASRPIGGPYEQYF. The rearrangement links TRBV27 to TRBJ2-7; D is possibly TRBD1 or TRBD2 (5 bases each). This CDR3 has 14 amino acids. V lost 6 bases and J 2 bases, leaving 14 bases between the germline ends. In germline, CDR1 is MNHEY, CDR2 SMNVEV (reference sequence).

The gene calls are TRBV19 and TRBJ1-1; perhaps TRBD1 as D (5 bases). V lost 3 bases, J lost 4 bases, and 12 bases lay in between. CDR1 is LNHDA and CDR2 is SQIVND in the germline V gene (reference sequence). The CDR3 has 14 amino acids. CDR3 coding DNA: TGTGCCAGTAGTATTCGGGGGACGGGCACTGAAGCTTTCTTT. Its translation: CASSIRGTGTEAFF.

In its sample, this clonotype was seen many times. This chain connects TRBV28 to TRBJ1-1, with D perhaps TRBD1 (5 bases). Germline loops: CDR1 MDHEN, CDR2 SYDVKM. The CDR3 contains 12 residues. Trimming took off 7 bases at V and 3 bases at J, with 9 bases between the two ends. The CDR3 is CASMVGDTEAFF. Here the CDR3 DNA reads TGTGCCAGCATGGTGGGGGACACTGAAGCTTTCTTT.

This clonotype has a handful of counts. V is TRBV10-3 and J is TRBJ1-1, with a weak D call TRBD1 (5 bases). The V end lost 6 bases, the J end lost 3 bases, and 17 bases lay between the germline ends. Germline-derived CDR1 and CDR2 are ENHRY and SYGVKD. The CDR3 spans 15 residues. The CDR3 region has the DNA TGTGCCATCAGAGGAAAAGGGGCGGGGGACACTGAAGCTTTCTTT. As protein: CAIRGKGAGDTEAFF.

This clonotype has a handful of counts. This may come from a read error, since a much larger clone is one base off. CDR3 DNA sequence: TGCGCCAGCAGTGCTACATGGGAAAACACCATATATTTT. Amino acid sequence: CASSATWENTIYF. V is TRBV5-1 and J is TRBJ1-3; unclear D gene. Germline CDR1 is SGHRS and CDR2 is YFSETQ. Trimming stripped 5 bases from V and 6 bases from J, with 12 bases between. The CDR3 runs 13 residues. The complete variable domain, with remaining parts taken from reference TRBV5-1 and TRBJ1-3, reads KAGVTQTPRYLIKTRGQQVTLSCSPISGHRSVSWYQQTPGQGLQFLFEYFSETQRNKGNFPGRFSGRQFSNSRSEMNVSTLELGDSALYLCASSATWENTIYFGEGSWLTVV.

This clonotype was counted many times. The chain joins TRBV9 to TRBJ2-7; a possible D gene is TRBD1 (5 bases). V was cut by 0 bases and J by 3 bases, with 7 bases left in between. In germline, CDR1 is SGDLS, CDR2 YYNGEE. The CDR3 consists of 13 residues. The CDR3 loop reads CASSVADNYEQYF. CDR3 DNA sequence: TGTGCCAGCAGCGTAGCGGACAACTACGAGCAGTACTTC.

This clonotype was found many times. The V gene is TRBV12-5, the J gene TRBJ2-2, with 7 bases aligning to TRBD1. The germline V gene encodes CDR1 LGHNT and CDR2 FRNRAP. This CDR3 has 16 residues. The ends lost 2 bases at V and 1 base at J; junction bases unmatched: 4. The DNA of the CDR3 is TGTGCTAGTGGTTTGCCGAGGACAGGGAACACCGGGGAGCTGTTTTTT. This encodes CASGLPRTGNTGELFF.

V usage is TRBV27 and J usage is TRBJ2-7, with TRBD1 identical over 10 bases. V shed 3 bases and J 7 bases; nucleotides not matched to a gene: 6. The CDR3 consists of 14 residues. Germline CDR1 is MNHEY and CDR2 is SMNVEV (reference sequence). CDR3 amino acids: CASSFWDRGGEQYF. Written as DNA, the CDR3 is TGTGCCAGCAGTTTCTGGGACAGGGGAGGAGAGCAGTACTTC.

This clonotype was counted many times. This rearrangement joins TRBV20-1 to TRBJ2-7, with D perhaps TRBD1 (5 bases). Trimming stripped 1 base from V and 2 bases from J, with 9 bases between. The germline V gene has CDR1 DFQATT and CDR2 SNEGSKA (reference sequence). The CDR3 is 13 amino acids. CDR3 nucleotide sequence: TGCAGTGCTAGAGTGGACACGACCTACGAGCAGTACTTC. It translates to CSARVDTTYEQYF.

This sequence joins TRBV9 and TRBJ2-7; TRBD1 is a possible D gene (5 bases). Germline CDR1 SGDLS, CDR2 YYNGEE. The length of the CDR3 is 14 residues. V lost 2 bases to trimming and J lost 0 bases, with 9 bases between them. CDR3 sequence (DNA): TGTGCCAGCAGCGTGGACACGACCTCCTACGAGCAGTACTTC. Translating it yields CASSVDTTSYEQYF.

Only a few counts were recorded for this clonotype. The chain carries TRBV6-5 and TRBJ1-6; no firm D call. The CDR3 runs to 15 residues. Germline CDR1 and CDR2: MNHEY and SVGAGI. V shed 4 bases and J shed 9 bases, with 16 bases lying between them. The CDR3 DNA reads as TGTGCCAGCAGTTTGCAGCCTATGCCGGTTTCACCCCTCCACTTT. Translation gives CASSLQPMPVSPLHF.

This clonotype was detected many times. The gene calls are TRBV6-1 and TRBJ1-5; TRBD1 agrees at 8 bases. The V segment lost 2 bases and the J segment 5 bases; nucleotides outside the gene matches: 17. The CDR3 sequence is 19 residues long. Germline CDR1 reads MNHNS; CDR2 reads SASEGT. This CDR3 reads CASSEIGQGAVFDDQPQHF. CDR3 DNA: TGTGCCAGCAGTGAAATCGGGCAGGGGGCTGTCTTCGATGATCAGCCCCAGCATTTT.

The sample holds many counts of this clonotype. This chain joins TRBV2 and TRBJ2-7; D is ambiguous. V was clipped by 6 bases and J by 5 bases, with 20 bases between them. Germline V gene sequence: CDR1 SNHLY, CDR2 FYNNEI. The CDR3 consists of 15 residues. CDR3 protein: CASRPGRTHGDEQYF. The DNA for the CDR3 is TGTGCCAGCAGACCCGGACGGACCCATGGGGACGAGCAGTACTTC. Combining the CDR3 with reference TRBV2 and TRBJ2-7 gives the whole variable domain EPEVTQTPSHQVTQMGQEVILRCVPISNHLYFYWYRQILGQKVEFLVSFYNNEISEKSEIFDDQFSVERPDGSNFTLKIRSTKLEDSAMYFCASRPGRTHGDEQYFGPGTRLTVT.

This clonotype has a count of ten or more. The genes are TRBV14 and TRBJ2-7; 7 nucleotides match TRBD1. After removal of 2 bases from V and 6 bases from J, the junction contained 10 bases not matched to a gene. There are 15 residues in the CDR3. Looked up from germline, CDR1 is SGHDN and CDR2 is FVKESK. The CDR3, as DNA: TGTGCCAGCAGCCAACTTGGGACAGCAACAACCGAGCAGTACTTC. Translating it yields CASSQLGTATTEQYF. Combining the CDR3 with reference TRBV14 and TRBJ2-7 gives the whole variable domain EAGVTQFPSHSVIEKGQTVTLRCDPISGHDNLYWYRRVMGKEIKFLLHFVKESKQDESGMPNNRFLAERTGGTYSTLKVQPAELEDSGVYFCASSQLGTATTEQYFGPGTRLTVT.

The chain carries TRBV7-8 and TRBJ2-7; TRBD2 agrees at 9 bases. This CDR3 is built from 16 residues. Germline loops: CDR1 SGHVS, CDR2 FQNEAQ. With V trimmed by 5 bases and J by 5 bases, 13 bases remained unmatched. For the CDR3, the DNA is TGTGCCAGCAGCCCCCCCGGAATAGCGGGAGTCAACGAGCAGTACTTC. It codes for CASSPPGIAGVNEQYF.

This chain joins TRBV4-3 and TRBJ2-5; the match to TRBD2 covers 10 bases. This CDR3 spans 17 amino acids. Germline CDR1 reads LGHNA; CDR2 reads YSLEER. Trimming took 0 bases from V and 5 from J; bases not matched to a gene: 9. The CDR3 coding sequence is TGCGCCAGCAGCCAAGACCCCCTAGCGGGGGACTCCGAGACCCAGTACTTC. Its translation is CASSQDPLAGDSETQYF.

This clonotype was seen more than once but under ten times. The CDR3 DNA reads TGTGCCAGCAGCCCTCTACGGGGAGCGTACACTGAAGCTTTCTTT. Protein: CASSPLRGAYTEAFF. The V gene is TRBV11-2, the J gene TRBJ1-1; D not certain. The CDR3 has 15 amino acids. Trimming shortened V by 5 bases and J by 3 bases, and 16 bases separated the two germline ends. Per germline, CDR1 SGHAT and CDR2 FQNNGV. Looking up the rest from reference TRBV11-2 and TRBJ1-1 gives the full variable domain: EAGVAQSPRYKIIEKRQSVAFWCNPISGHATLYWYQQILGQGPKLLIQFQNNGVVDDSQLPKDRFSAERLKGVDSTLKIQPAKLEDSAVYLCASSPLRGAYTEAFFGQGTRLTVV.

This clonotype was seen repeatedly, ten times or more. The rearrangement uses TRBV20-1 and TRBJ2-7, with 7 bases fitting TRBD1. The germline CDR1 and CDR2 sequences are DFQATT and SNEGSKA (reference sequence). The V and J ends lost 5 bases and 2 bases, in that order; junction bases with no gene match: 3. There are 12 residues in the CDR3. CDR3 nucleotides: TGCAGTGCTCGGGACAGAACCTACGAGCAGTACTTC. Translation gives CSARDRTYEQYF.

This clonotype was detected ten times or more. The chain is built from TRBV20-1 and TRBJ2-7, with D uncertain. This CDR3 region has 14 residues. Germline V gene lookup returns CDR1 DFQATT and CDR2 SNEGSKA (reference sequence). The V and J ends lost 2 bases and 2 bases respectively, with 13 bases between them. The CDR3 region has the DNA TGCAGTGCTAGATTAAGACACCGTCCCTACGAGCAGTACTTC. Translated, it gives CSARLRHRPYEQYF.

This clonotype was recorded many times. V is TRBV6-5 and J is TRBJ1-5; TRBD1 is a possible D gene (5 bases). From germline, CDR1 is MNHEY and CDR2 SVGAGI. Between the trimmed V and J ends, which lost 6 bases and 1 base, there was a span of 10 bases. The CDR3 is 14 amino acids. The CDR3 DNA is TGTGCCAGCAGGGGCGGGGACAGCAATCAGCCCCAGCATTTT. Amino acids: CASRGGDSNQPQHF.

This clonotype was detected many times. The chain employs TRBV6-2 or TRBV6-3 and TRBJ2-5, with 8 positions matching TRBD2. The germline V gene has CDR1 MNHEY and CDR2 SVGEGT. The CDR3 contains 15 residues. V was clipped by 0 bases and J by 5 bases; unmatched bases: 5. CDR3 in amino acids: CASSYSGTSGETQYF. The CDR3 region has the DNA TGTGCCAGCAGTTACTCGGGGACTAGTGGGGAGACCCAGTACTTC.

The CDR3 spells CASSLVSRHEQYF. The CDR3 region has the DNA TGTGCCAGCAGCTTGGTCTCTCGCCACGAGCAGTACTTC. The chain carries TRBV5-5 and TRBJ2-7; unclear D gene. The CDR3 spans 13 residues. V lost 0 bases to trimming and J lost 5 bases, with 9 bases between them. CDR1 is SGHKS and CDR2 is YYEKEE in the germline V gene (reference sequence). Complete variable domain (other parts from reference TRBV5-5 and TRBJ2-7): DAGVTQSPTHLIKTRGQQVTLRCSPISGHKSVSWYQQVLGQGPQFIFQYYEKEERGRGNFPDRFSARQFPNYSSELNVNALLLGDSALYLCASSLVSRHEQYFGPGTRLTVT.

At least ten counts were recorded for this clonotype. V and J are TRBV6-5 and TRBJ2-5, with TRBD2 identical over 11 bases. V lost 10 bases, J lost 5 bases, and 9 bases stayed unmatched. The CDR3 length is 14 residues. Per germline, CDR1 MNHEY and CDR2 SVGAGI. This chain's CDR3 is CANGPSGRMETQYF. The CDR3 coding sequence is TGTGCCAACGGCCCTAGCGGGAGGATGGAGACCCAGTACTTC.

The chain couples TRBV7-6 to TRBJ2-7; 8 nucleotides agree with TRBD2. Germline loops: CDR1 SGHVS, CDR2 FNYEAQ. J lost 5 bases, V lost 6 bases, and 18 bases had no gene match. This CDR3 spans 17 amino acids. The CDR3 protein is CASSLESGSLSGHEQYF. For the CDR3, the DNA is TGTGCCAGCAGTCTAGAGAGCGGGAGTCTAAGCGGACACGAGCAGTACTTC.

This clonotype was recorded at least ten times. This rearrangement joins TRBV5-1 to TRBJ2-2, with a weak D call TRBD2 (6 bases). Trimming left V 4 bases short and J 5 bases short, with 12 bases between. This CDR3 region has 14 residues. CDR1 and CDR2 from the germline V gene are SGHRS and YFSETQ. CDR3 in DNA: TGCGCCAGCAGCACTCTACGGGGGACCGGGGAGCTGTTTTTT. Amino acids: CASSTLRGTGELFF.

This clonotype was observed a handful of times. The rearrangement uses TRBV11-2 and TRBJ2-1; D is perhaps TRBD1 or TRBD2 (5 bases each). Looked up from germline, CDR1 is SGHAT and CDR2 is FQNNGV. The CDR3 consists of 14 residues. V was pared by 3 bases and J by 6 bases, with 12 bases between. In nucleotides, the CDR3 is TGTGCCAGCAGCTTGGCAGGGAGCGTCAATGAGCAGTTCTTC. Protein: CASSLAGSVNEQFF.